The 21 T cell receptor beta chains in this list originate from one sample, sequenced in a study of shared clonotypes between healthy human individuals. The table came from immunoSEQ multiplex PCR; TCRdb's copy has only in-frame clones and leaves some out. Here the sample spans 400,000 to 600,000 clones, roughly 95% being singletons. Sequencing was done on a sample of naive CD4+ T cells sorted from blood. This sample's subset: CD45RA+ positively selected. All receptors come from a woman aged 30 to 39 in good health.

The gene calls are TRBV5-1 and TRBJ2-7; tentatively, D is TRBD2 (6 bases). Germline CDR1 reads SGHRS; CDR2 reads YFSETQ. V lost 7 bases and J lost 5, with 19 bases in between. The CDR3 length is 14 residues. The CDR3 DNA reads TGCGCCAGCCGTTTGGGAGGCTTGGCAAACGAGCAGTACTTC. It is translated as CASRLGGLANEQYF.

The genes are TRBV28 and TRBJ2-1; no definite D call. This CDR3 has 14 amino acids. Germline V gene data show CDR1 as MDHEN and CDR2 as SYDVKM. Trimming shortened V by 6 bases and J by 6 bases, and 15 bases separated the two germline ends. The CDR3 spells CASSPGPSLNEQFF. The CDR3 nucleotides are TGTGCCAGCAGCCCTGGGCCTTCCCTCAATGAGCAGTTCTTC. The full variable domain, rest sourced from reference TRBV28 and TRBJ2-1, is DVKVTQSSRYLVKRTGEKVFLECVQDMDHENMFWYRQDPGLGLRLIYFSYDVKMKEKGDIPEGYSVSREKKERFSLILESASTNQTSMYLCASSPGPSLNEQFFGPGTRLTVL.

This clone appeared once. This rearrangement joins TRBV29-1 to TRBJ2-5, with 7 nucleotides matching TRBD1. The CDR3 consists of 11 residues. CDR1 is SQVTM and CDR2 is ANQGSEA in the germline V gene. Losses at the gene ends were 7 bases for V and 5 bases for J; bases not matched to a gene: 4. The CDR3 region is CSGGGTETQYF. The DNA for the CDR3 is TGCAGCGGAGGGGGCACGGAGACCCAGTACTTC.

The chain is built from TRBV27 and TRBJ1-2; no reliable D call. Germline V lookup: CDR1 MNHEY, CDR2 SMNVEV (reference sequence). The V gene lost 5 bases and the J gene lost 2 bases, with 15 bases spanning the gap. This CDR3 has 15 residues. The CDR3 sequence: CASSPREGSNYGYTF. The CDR3 DNA reads as TGTGCCAGCAGTCCCCGGGAGGGTTCAAACTATGGCTACACCTTC.

The V call is TRBV27, the J call TRBJ2-7; 8 bases match TRBD2. CDR3 length: 15 amino acids. The germline gives CDR1 MNHEY, CDR2 SMNVEV (reference sequence). J lost 1 base, V lost 3 bases, and 5 bases had no gene match. The CDR3 coding sequence is TGTGCCAGCAGTTTCGGACTAGCCACTTCCTACGAGCAGTACTTC. Translation gives CASSFGLATSYEQYF.

The chain is built from TRBV2 and TRBJ2-2; D perhaps matches TRBD2 (7 bases). V was trimmed by 7 bases and J by 4 bases, leaving 19 bases between them. The CDR3 consists of 16 residues. Per the germline V gene, CDR1 is SNHLY and CDR2 is FYNNEI. DNA of the CDR3: TGTGCCAGCAAAGGGAGGGGGGTCTCGGGCACCGGGGAGCTGTTTTTT. Amino acid sequence: CASKGRGVSGTGELFF.

The J gene is TRBJ2-3, the V gene TRBV19; a weak D match, TRBD2 (5 bases). Trimming removed 7 bases at V and 4 bases at J, with 24 bases between. CDR1 LNHDA and CDR2 SQIVND come from the germline V gene (reference sequence). CDR3 length equals 17 residues. The CDR3 nucleotides read TGTGCCAGTACCGGAGGCTGGTGGGAGCCCGACGCAGATACGCAGTATTTT. Translated: CASTGGWWEPDADTQYF.

The V gene is TRBV5-1, the J gene TRBJ2-1; 12 bases map to TRBD2. This CDR3 spans 16 amino acids. The germline V gene encodes CDR1 SGHRS and CDR2 YFSETQ. V dropped 4 bases and J dropped 4; count of bases not matched to a gene: 6. DNA of the CDR3: TGCGCCAGCAGCACCGGACTAGCGGGAATATACAATGAGCAGTTCTTC. As protein: CASSTGLAGIYNEQFF.

V usage is TRBV27 and J usage is TRBJ1-2; 7 nucleotides line up with TRBD1. V lost 1 base, J lost 5 bases, and 10 bases stayed unmatched. This CDR3 has 16 residues. Germline V gene sequence: CDR1 MNHEY, CDR2 SMNVEV (reference sequence). The CDR3 nucleotides read TGTGCCAGCAGTTTATGGCCCACAGGGGAGCGGTATGGCTACACCTTC. Amino acid sequence: CASSLWPTGERYGYTF.

This chain links TRBV10-2 with TRBJ2-2, with D unclear. The germline gives CDR1 WSHSY, CDR2 SAAADI. The length of the CDR3 is 15 residues. V lost 10 bases and J lost 0, with 15 bases in between. CDR3 nucleotide sequence: TGCGCCACCCGGACCTTGAGCGCGAACACCGGGGAGCTGTTTTTT. Encoded protein: CATRTLSANTGELFF.

The chain has TRBV28 and TRBJ2-7, with 8 bases matching TRBD1. J lost 7 bases, V lost 7 bases, and 12 bases had no gene match. Germline CDR1 MDHEN, CDR2 SYDVKM. The length of the CDR3 is 14 residues. Written as DNA, the CDR3 is TGTGCCAGCACCTCCCTGACAGGGGTGCGAGAGCAGTACTTC. The encoded protein is CASTSLTGVREQYF.

Of note for this clone: The sample carries other DNA sequences with the same CDR3. The V gene is TRBV11-2, the J gene TRBJ2-5; D uncertain. Germline V gene data show CDR1 as SGHAT and CDR2 as FQNNGV. The CDR3 runs 13 residues. V lost 1 base, J lost 1 base, and 4 bases lay in between. The CDR3 region is CASSLGVQETQYF. The CDR3 DNA is TGTGCCAGCAGCTTAGGGGTCCAAGAGACCCAGTACTTC. Complete variable domain (other parts from reference TRBV11-2 and TRBJ2-5): EAGVAQSPRYKIIEKRQSVAFWCNPISGHATLYWYQQILGQGPKLLIQFQNNGVVDDSQLPKDRFSAERLKGVDSTLKIQPAKLEDSAVYLCASSLGVQETQYFGPGTRLLVL.

J is TRBJ2-2 and V is TRBV5-1; D not resolved. Germline values: CDR1 SGHRS, CDR2 YFSETQ. CDR3 length: 14 amino acids. The ends were cut back, 3 bases at V and 2 bases at J, with 8 bases in the middle. CDR3 sequence: CASSYRRNTGELFF. DNA for the CDR3: TGCGCCAGCAGCTATCGACGCAACACCGGGGAGCTGTTTTTT.

The chain employs TRBV27 and TRBJ2-7, with 7 bases aligning to TRBD2. Trimming removed 5 bases from V and 0 bases from J; junction bases left unmatched: 7. Germline V gene data show CDR1 as MNHEY and CDR2 as SMNVEV (reference sequence). This CDR3 has 15 residues. As DNA, the CDR3 is TGTGCCAGCAGTCCCCTGGGACTATCCTCCTACGAGCAGTACTTC. Translating it yields CASSPLGLSSYEQYF.

As for this clone: Other DNA sequences in this specimen translate into the identical CDR3. The V call is TRBV30, the J call TRBJ1-1; D may be TRBD1 (5 bases). The CDR3 runs 13 residues. The ends were cut back, 2 bases at V and 0 bases at J, with 7 bases in the middle. Germline loops: CDR1 GTSNPN, CDR2 SVGIG (reference sequence). The CDR3 sequence is CAWSRGLNTEAFF. In nucleotides, the CDR3 is TGTGCCTGGAGTAGGGGATTGAACACTGAAGCTTTCTTT.

This clone was found once. The rearrangement uses TRBV4-1 and TRBJ2-1; 10 nucleotides match TRBD2. Germline assignment: CDR1 MGHRA and CDR2 YSYEKL. V was pared by 6 bases and J by 6 bases, with 8 bases of the junction left unmatched. The CDR3 covers 15 residues. DNA of the CDR3: TGCGCCAGCAGGCCTACTAGCGGGAATTCCAATGAGCAGTTCTTC. Protein sequence: CASRPTSGNSNEQFF.

The chain has TRBV29-1 and TRBJ2-7; no definite D call. Trimming cost V 5 bases and J 2 bases, with 7 bases left between them. Germline V CDR1 and CDR2: SQVTM, ANQGSEA. CDR3 length equals 11 residues. This CDR3 reads CSVTQTYEQYF. The DNA for the CDR3 is TGCAGCGTTACACAGACCTACGAGCAGTACTTC.

This chain connects TRBV7-2 to TRBJ2-2; 10 nucleotides agree with TRBD2. CDR3 length equals 17 residues. Germline V gives CDR1 SGHTA, CDR2 FQGNSA. V lost 1 base to trimming and J lost 2 bases; unmatched junction nucleotides: 4. This CDR3 is CASSLGGLAVNTGELFF. The CDR3 DNA follows: TGTGCCAGCAGCTTAGGTGGACTAGCGGTAAACACCGGGGAGCTGTTTTTT. Combining the CDR3 with reference TRBV7-2 and TRBJ2-2 gives the whole variable domain GAGVSQSPSNKVTEKGKDVELRCDPISGHTALYWYRQSLGQGLEFLIYFQGNSAPDKSGLPSDRFSAERTGGSVSTLTIQRTQQEDSAVYLCASSLGGLAVNTGELFFGEGSRLTVL.

The chain links TRBV5-6 to TRBJ1-1; tentatively, D is TRBD1 (5 bases). Trimming left V 0 bases short and J 0 bases short, with 15 bases between. Germline lookup yields CDR1 SGHDT and CDR2 YYEEEE. The CDR3 is 17 residues long. This CDR3 is CASSLVRGTSLNTEAFF. The CDR3, as DNA: TGTGCCAGCAGCTTGGTTAGGGGAACCAGTCTGAACACTGAAGCTTTCTTT.

The chain carries TRBV27 and TRBJ2-7; TRBD2 aligns across 7 bases. The V gene's germline CDR1 is MNHEY and CDR2 SMNVEV (reference sequence). The V gene end was trimmed by 2 bases and the J gene end by 3 bases; junction bases not matched to a gene: 13. This CDR3 region has 17 residues. DNA of the CDR3: TGTGCCAGCAGTTTAGAGGCCCCTGGGACTACCGACTACGAGCAGTACTTC. Translating it yields CASSLEAPGTTDYEQYF.

This chain connects TRBV7-9 to TRBJ2-2; D is perhaps TRBD1 (6 bases). Deletions cut 5 bases from V and 5 bases from J, with 21 bases between. In germline, CDR1 is SEHNR, CDR2 FQNEAQ (reference sequence). The CDR3 sequence is 17 residues long. This CDR3 reads CASSHDTGNRRTGELFF. The CDR3, as DNA: TGTGCCAGCAGCCACGACACAGGGAATCGTAGGACCGGGGAGCTGTTTTTT.